This T cell receptor (beta chain) was identified during a study of early T cells in non-severe SARS-CoV-2 infection. About the research overall: Sequencing of bulk RNA from unsorted whole blood was done, without chain pairing.

Ten or more counts support this clonotype. J gave up 4 bases and V 3 bases, and 8 bases lay outside the gene matches. The CDR3 is made up of 14 amino acids. Germline CDR1 and CDR2: DFQATT and SNEGSKA (reference sequence). The TCR library protocol attached unique molecular identifiers to the individual cDNA molecules. TCRdb re-analysed the 5' RACE reads in MiXCR, keeping a single row per CDR3 protein. Here the sample spans roughly 50,000 distinct CDR3 sequences, 6.5% to 9% being singletons. This chain connects TRBV20-1 to TRBJ2-5; 7 bases map to TRBD2. Sequencing was done on a sample of whole blood. The TCR sequence derives from an adult who was a healthcare worker with PCR-confirmed SARS-CoV-2 infection or an uninfected control (not recorded which). This chain's CDR3 is CSARGGAGRETQYF. CDR3 coding DNA: TGCAGTGCTAGGGGAGGGGCCGGGCGAGAGACCCAGTACTTC.